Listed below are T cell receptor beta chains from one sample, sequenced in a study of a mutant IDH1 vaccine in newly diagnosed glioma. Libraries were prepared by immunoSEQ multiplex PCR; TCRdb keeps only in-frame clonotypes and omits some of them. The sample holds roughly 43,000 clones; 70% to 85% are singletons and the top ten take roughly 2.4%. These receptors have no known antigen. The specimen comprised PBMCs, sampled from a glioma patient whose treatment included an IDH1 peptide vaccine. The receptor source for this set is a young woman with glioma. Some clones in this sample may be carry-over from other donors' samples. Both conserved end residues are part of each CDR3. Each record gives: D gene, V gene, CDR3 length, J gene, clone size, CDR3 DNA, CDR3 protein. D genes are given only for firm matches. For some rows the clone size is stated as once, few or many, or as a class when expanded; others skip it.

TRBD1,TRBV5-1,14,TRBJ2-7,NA,TGCGCCAGCAGCCCCGGGACAGGGATCTACGAGCAGTACTTC,CASSPGTGIYEQYF
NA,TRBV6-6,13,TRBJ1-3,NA,TGTGCCAGCACCATCGTAGGTGCAAACACCATATATTTT,CASTIVGANTIYF
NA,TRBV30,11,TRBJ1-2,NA,TGTGCCTGGAGGGCGGTTTATGGCTACACCTTC,CAWRAVYGYTF
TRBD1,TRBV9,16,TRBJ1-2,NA,TGTGCCAGCAGCGGACGGAGGGTCGACAGGGACGATGGCTACACCTTC,CASSGRRVDRDDGYTF
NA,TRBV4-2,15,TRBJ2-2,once,TGTGCCAGCAGCCAAGAGAGGATTAACACCGGGGAGCTGTTTTTT,CASSQERINTGELFF
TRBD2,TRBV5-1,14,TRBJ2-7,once,TGCGCCAGCAGCTCCCGGACTAGCGCGTACGAGCAGTACTTC,CASSSRTSAYEQYF
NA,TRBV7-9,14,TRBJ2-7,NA,TGTGCCAGCAGCTTGGATCAGAGCTCCTACGAGCAGTACTTC,CASSLDQSSYEQYF
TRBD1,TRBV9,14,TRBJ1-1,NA,TGTGCCAGCAGCGGGAGACAGGGGAACACTGAAGCTTTCTTT,CASSGRQGNTEAFF
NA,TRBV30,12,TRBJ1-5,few,TGTGCCTGGAGTGGTGGCAATCAGCCCCAGCATTTT,CAWSGGNQPQHF
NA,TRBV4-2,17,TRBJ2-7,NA,TGTGCCAGCACTCCATCTTTGGCGGGGCTTAGCTCCTACGAGCAGTACTTC,CASTPSLAGLSSYEQYF
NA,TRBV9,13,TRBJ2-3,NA,TGTGCCAGCAGCGTAGGGTTCACAGATACGCAGTATTTT,CASSVGFTDTQYF
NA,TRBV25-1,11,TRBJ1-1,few,TGTGCCAGCAGTTCTCACGACGAAGCTTTCTTT,CASSSHDEAFF
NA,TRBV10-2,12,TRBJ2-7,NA,TGCGCCACCTCACAAAGCTCCTACGAGCAGTACTTC,CATSQSSYEQYF
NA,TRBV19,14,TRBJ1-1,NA,TGTGCCAGTAGTATTCAGTGGGGGAACACTGAAGCTTTCTTT,CASSIQWGNTEAFF
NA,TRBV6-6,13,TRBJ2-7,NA,TGTGCCAGCAGCCGCGACGGAACCTACGAGCAGTACTTC,CASSRDGTYEQYF
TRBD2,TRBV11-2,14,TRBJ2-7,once,TGTGCCAGCAGCCGGGGGGGGAATTCCTACGAGCAGTACTTC,CASSRGGNSYEQYF
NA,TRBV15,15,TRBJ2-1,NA,TGTGCCACCAGCAGAGATCAGGTCCGGGAGAATGAGCAGTTCTTC,CATSRDQVRENEQFF
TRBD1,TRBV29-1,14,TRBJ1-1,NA,TGCAGCGACGACAGGGGGCGGGGGAACACTGAAGCTTTCTTT,CSDDRGRGNTEAFF